What follows are 17 T cell receptor beta chains derived from one specimen sequenced in a study of cytomegalovirus exposure and HLA in healthy donors. Assay: immunoSEQ multiplex PCR; the TCRdb copy retains only in-frame clones and omits some. The data hold about 360,000 clones, with around 86% observed a single time. The sequenced material came from PBMCs. These TCRs come from a woman between 18 and 29 years old in good health and CMV-seronegative.

This rearrangement joins TRBV15 to TRBJ1-1; the D is unclear. Germline V lookup: CDR1 LNHNV, CDR2 YYDKDF (reference sequence). CDR3 length: 15 residues. V lost 5 bases, J lost 1 base, and 14 bases lay in between. CDR3: CATSRITGQNTEAFF. Here the CDR3 DNA reads TGTGCCACCAGCCGAATAACGGGTCAGAACACTGAAGCTTTCTTT.

V and J are TRBV6-5 and TRBJ1-2; 9 nucleotides agree with TRBD1. Losses at the gene ends were 0 bases for V and 5 bases for J; bases not matched to a gene: 4. CDR1 MNHEY and CDR2 SVGAGI come from the germline V gene. The CDR3 has 15 amino acids. CDR3 bases: TGTGCCAGCAGTTACTCGGACAGGGGAAGATATGGCTACACCTTC. Its translation: CASSYSDRGRYGYTF.

The rearrangement uses TRBV6-5 and TRBJ2-1; 10 nucleotides line up with TRBD2. CDR1 and CDR2 from the germline V gene are MNHEY and SVGAGI. The V segment lost 0 bases and the J segment 9 bases; nucleotides outside the gene matches: 5. This CDR3 contains 15 residues. CDR3 DNA sequence: TGTGCCAGCAGTTACTCGTCGCTAGCGGGGGTTGAGCAGTTCTTC. It yields the protein CASSYSSLAGVEQFF.

The chain links TRBV19 to TRBJ2-1, with 14 bases identical to TRBD2. Germline V gene lookup returns CDR1 LNHDA and CDR2 SQIVND (reference sequence). J lost 4 bases, V lost 4 bases, and 6 bases had no gene match. CDR3 length: 17 residues. The CDR3 DNA is TGTGCCAGTAGTAAAGGGACTAGCGGGAGTGCGTACAATGAGCAGTTCTTC. Amino acids: CASSKGTSGSAYNEQFF.

The chain is built from TRBV7-6 and TRBJ2-3; D perhaps matches TRBD1 (5 bases). CDR1 is SGHVS, CDR2 FNYEAQ, per germline. V was pared by 1 base and J by 1 base, with 6 bases between. The CDR3 covers 14 residues. CDR3 sequence (DNA): TGTGCCAGCAGCTTAGGGGGCCGCACAGATACGCAGTATTTT. Translating it yields CASSLGGRTDTQYF.

The chain combines TRBV6-5 with TRBJ2-3; TRBD2 matches 8 bases. The CDR3 contains 15 residues. The trim removed 8 bases at V and 0 bases at J, leaving 7 bases unmatched. The germline gives CDR1 MNHEY, CDR2 SVGAGI. The DNA for the CDR3 is TGTGCCAGCTCTACTATAGCGGGAAGCACAGATACGCAGTATTTT. Residues: CASSTIAGSTDTQYF.

This chain uses TRBV30 with TRBJ1-2; D remains ambiguous. V gave up 2 bases and J gave up 0 bases, with 7 bases separating them. CDR1 and CDR2 (germline): GTSNPN, SVGIG (reference sequence). This CDR3 has 13 residues. The CDR3 region is CAWSTGANYGYTF. In nucleotides, the CDR3 is TGTGCCTGGAGTACGGGAGCTAACTATGGCTACACCTTC.

The V and J genes are TRBV28 and TRBJ2-1; 9 bases match TRBD2. J lost 2 bases, V lost 5 bases, and 7 bases had no gene match. This CDR3 spans 16 amino acids. Germline V lookup: CDR1 MDHEN, CDR2 SYDVKM. Here the CDR3 DNA reads TGTGCCAGCAGTGCCCGACTAGCGGAGACCTACAATGAGCAGTTCTTC. Translating gives CASSARLAETYNEQFF.

V gene TRBV4-1 combines with J gene TRBJ2-7, with 10 bases fitting TRBD1. The V segment lost 1 base and the J segment 4 bases; nucleotides outside the gene matches: 10. CDR3 length equals 17 residues. Germline V lookup: CDR1 MGHRA, CDR2 YSYEKL. CDR3 sequence reads: CASSQGNRDRGKYEQYF. In nucleotides, the CDR3 is TGCGCCAGCAGCCAAGGAAATAGGGACAGGGGCAAATACGAGCAGTACTTC.

This clone appeared a single time. This chain links TRBV5-6 with TRBJ2-1; 13 bases are a match to TRBD2. The CDR3 length is 15 residues. Germline V gene lookup returns CDR1 SGHDT and CDR2 YYEEEE. V was clipped by 5 bases and J by 7 bases; unmatched bases: 6. This chain's CDR3 is CASRPGLAGWNEQFF. Here the CDR3 DNA reads TGTGCCAGCAGGCCGGGACTAGCGGGATGGAATGAGCAGTTCTTC.

This sequence joins TRBV19 and TRBJ1-3, with TRBD1 matching over 8 bases. CDR3 length: 15 residues. Germline CDR1 and CDR2: LNHDA and SQIVND (reference sequence). V was clipped by 4 bases and J by 4 bases; unmatched bases: 6. DNA for the CDR3: TGTGCCAGTAGTACCCAGGGGGCTGGAGGAAACACCATATATTTT. Its translation: CASSTQGAGGNTIYF.

This clone was observed once. The V gene is TRBV21-1, the J gene TRBJ1-4. TRBV21-1 counts as a pseudogene. There are 16 residues in the CDR3. As DNA, the CDR3 is TGTGCCAGCAAGGCCCGATGGGGGGCAACTAATGAAAAACTGTTTTTT. It specifies CASKARWGATNEKLFF.

The CDR3 DNA is TGTGCCACCAGGACAGGGGGCCTGGAGACCCAGTACTTC. The encoded protein is CATRTGGLETQYF. The chain has TRBV6-1 and TRBJ2-5; 11 nucleotides line up with TRBD1. V lost 10 bases and J lost 5; bases outside the gene matches: 6. The CDR3 loop spans 13 amino acids. In germline, CDR1 is MNHNS, CDR2 SASEGT.

This chain uses TRBV11-2 with TRBJ2-5, with 8 bases fitting TRBD2. The germline V gene has CDR1 SGHAT and CDR2 FQNNGV. The CDR3 spans 15 residues. V shed 3 bases, J shed 4 bases, and the junction held 7 bases outside the gene matches. The CDR3 is CASSFTGTRGETQYF. The DNA for the CDR3 is TGTGCCAGCAGCTTTACCGGGACTAGGGGAGAGACCCAGTACTTC.

The chain carries TRBV2 and TRBJ2-2; 8 bases map to TRBD2. V lost 5 bases, J lost 4 bases, and 9 bases stayed unmatched. Looked up from germline, CDR1 is SNHLY and CDR2 is FYNNEI. The CDR3 length is 16 residues. In DNA form, the CDR3 reads TGTGCCAGCAGTAAATCGGGGGGGACCATCACCGGGGAGCTGTTTTTT. It encodes CASSKSGGTITGELFF.

The chain recombines TRBV10-3 with TRBJ2-3, with 7 bases identical to TRBD1. The CDR3 extends over 14 amino acids. Germline CDR1 ENHRY, CDR2 SYGVKD. The J segment lost 0 bases and the V segment lost 6 bases, leaving 3 bases of the junction unmatched. The CDR3 DNA is TGTGCCATCAGGGGACAGCTTAGCACAGATACGCAGTATTTT. Residues: CAIRGQLSTDTQYF.

CDR3 sequence: CASSLAGSNNSPLHF. CDR3 coding DNA: TGCGCCAGCAGCCTCGCAGGTAGTAATAATTCACCCCTCCACTTT. V gene TRBV5-1 combines with J gene TRBJ1-6, with D unresolved. CDR3 length: 15 amino acids. V was cut by 4 bases and J by 5 bases, with 13 bases left in between. Germline V gives CDR1 SGHRS, CDR2 YFSETQ.